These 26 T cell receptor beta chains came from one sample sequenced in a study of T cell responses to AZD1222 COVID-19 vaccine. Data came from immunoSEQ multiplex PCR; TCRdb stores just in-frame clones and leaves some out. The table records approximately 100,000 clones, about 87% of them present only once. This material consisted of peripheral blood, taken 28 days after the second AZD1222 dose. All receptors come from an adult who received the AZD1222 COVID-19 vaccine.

The CDR3 DNA is TGCAGCGTTGCCGGGGACATTTACTACAATGAGCAGTTCTTC. Its protein product is CSVAGDIYYNEQFF. The chain employs TRBV29-1 and TRBJ2-1; perhaps TRBD1 as D (6 bases). The CDR3 contains 14 residues. V shed 4 bases and J shed 3 bases, with 13 bases lying between them. CDR1 and CDR2 from the germline V gene are SQVTM and ANQGSEA.

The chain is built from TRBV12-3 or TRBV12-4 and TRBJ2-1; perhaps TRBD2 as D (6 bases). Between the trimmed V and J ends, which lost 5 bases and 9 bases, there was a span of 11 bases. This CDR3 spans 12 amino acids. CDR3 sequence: CASSIMRGEQFF. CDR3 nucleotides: TGTGCCAGCAGTATCATGCGGGGTGAGCAGTTCTTC.

The CDR3 here is CAGTHQGGHNSPLHF. CDR3 bases: TGTGCCGGGACCCACCAAGGGGGCCATAATTCACCCCTCCACTTT. This chain uses TRBV27 with TRBJ1-6; 7 bases are a match to TRBD1. Trimming took 11 bases from V and 5 from J; bases not matched to a gene: 12. Per the germline V gene, CDR1 is MNHEY and CDR2 is SMNVEV (reference sequence). This CDR3 region has 15 residues.

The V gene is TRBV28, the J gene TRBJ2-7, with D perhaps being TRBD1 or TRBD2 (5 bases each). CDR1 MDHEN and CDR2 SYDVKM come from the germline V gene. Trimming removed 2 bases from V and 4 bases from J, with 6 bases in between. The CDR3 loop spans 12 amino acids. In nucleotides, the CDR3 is TGTGCCAGCAGTTTAGGGGGTTACGAGCAGTACTTC. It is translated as CASSLGGYEQYF.

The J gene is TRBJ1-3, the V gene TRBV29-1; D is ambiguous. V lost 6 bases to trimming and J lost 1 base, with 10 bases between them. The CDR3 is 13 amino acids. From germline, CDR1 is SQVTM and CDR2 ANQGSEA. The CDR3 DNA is TGCAGCGTCAGGATCGGTTCTGGAAACACCATATATTTT. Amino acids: CSVRIGSGNTIYF.

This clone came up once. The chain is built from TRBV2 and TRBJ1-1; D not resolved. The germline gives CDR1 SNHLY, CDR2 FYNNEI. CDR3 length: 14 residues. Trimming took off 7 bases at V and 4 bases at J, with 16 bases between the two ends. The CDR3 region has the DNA TGTGCCAGCAAGATAGGGAAGGTTAGCACTGAAGCTTTCTTT. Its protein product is CASKIGKVSTEAFF.

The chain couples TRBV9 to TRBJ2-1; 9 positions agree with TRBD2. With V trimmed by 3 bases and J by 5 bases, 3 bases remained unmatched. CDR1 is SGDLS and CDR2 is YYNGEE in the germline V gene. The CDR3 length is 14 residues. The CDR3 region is CASSAAGGDNEQFF. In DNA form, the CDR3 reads TGTGCCAGCAGCGCGGCGGGAGGGGACAATGAGCAGTTCTTC. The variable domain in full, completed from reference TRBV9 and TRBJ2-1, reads DSGVTQTPKHLITATGQRVTLRCSPRSGDLSVYWYQQSLDQGLQFLIQYYNGEERAKGNILERFSAQQFPDLHSELNLSSLELGDSALYFCASSAAGGDNEQFFGPGTRLTVL.

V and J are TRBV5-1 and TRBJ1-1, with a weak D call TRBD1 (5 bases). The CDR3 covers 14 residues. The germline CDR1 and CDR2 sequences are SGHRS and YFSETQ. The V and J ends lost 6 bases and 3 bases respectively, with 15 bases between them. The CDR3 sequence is CASTRSGRDTEAFF. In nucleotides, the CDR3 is TGCGCCAGCACCCGATCGGGCAGGGACACTGAAGCTTTCTTT.

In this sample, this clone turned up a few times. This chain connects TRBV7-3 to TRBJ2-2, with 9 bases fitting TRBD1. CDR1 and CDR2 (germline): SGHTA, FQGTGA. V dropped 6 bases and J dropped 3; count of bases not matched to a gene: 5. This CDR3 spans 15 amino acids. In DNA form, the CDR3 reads TGTGCCAGCAGACAGACAGGGGGAGACACCGGGGAGCTGTTTTTT. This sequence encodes CASRQTGGDTGELFF.

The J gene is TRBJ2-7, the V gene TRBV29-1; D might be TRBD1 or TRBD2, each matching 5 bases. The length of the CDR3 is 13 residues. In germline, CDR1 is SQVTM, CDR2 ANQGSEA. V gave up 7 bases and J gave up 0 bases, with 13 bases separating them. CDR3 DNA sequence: TGCAGCGCCGAAACGGGGCGCTCCTACGAGCAGTACTTC. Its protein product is CSAETGRSYEQYF.

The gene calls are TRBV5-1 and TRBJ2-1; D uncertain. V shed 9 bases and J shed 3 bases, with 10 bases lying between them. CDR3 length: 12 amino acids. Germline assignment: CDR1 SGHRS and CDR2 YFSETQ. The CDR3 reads CATREDYNEQFF. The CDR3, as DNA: TGCGCCACCCGAGAAGACTACAATGAGCAGTTCTTC.

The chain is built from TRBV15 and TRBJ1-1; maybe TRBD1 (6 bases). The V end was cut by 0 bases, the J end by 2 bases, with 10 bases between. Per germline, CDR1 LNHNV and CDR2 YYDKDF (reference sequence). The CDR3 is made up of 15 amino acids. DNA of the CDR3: TGTGCCACCAGCAGAGATCGGGGGGCTAACACTGAAGCTTTCTTT. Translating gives CATSRDRGANTEAFF.

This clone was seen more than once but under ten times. For the CDR3, the DNA is TGTGCCAGCAGTTTAACGGCCTCGTCTCAGCATTTT. Its translation is CASSLTASSQHF. This chain joins TRBV6-5 and TRBJ1-5; D gene ambiguous. The V and J ends lost 4 bases and 13 bases respectively, with 14 bases between them. CDR3 size: 12 residues. Germline CDR1 is MNHEY and CDR2 is SVGAGI.

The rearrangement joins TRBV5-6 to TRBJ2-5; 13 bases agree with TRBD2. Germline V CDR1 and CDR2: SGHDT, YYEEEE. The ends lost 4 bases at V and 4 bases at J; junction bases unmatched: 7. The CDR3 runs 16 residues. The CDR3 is CASSPTGLAGRETQYF. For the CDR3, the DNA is TGTGCCAGCAGCCCCACGGGACTAGCGGGGCGAGAGACCCAGTACTTC. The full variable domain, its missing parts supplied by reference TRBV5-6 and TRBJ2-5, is DAGVTQSPTHLIKTRGQQVTLRCSPKSGHDTVSWYQQALGQGPQFIFQYYEEEERQRGNFPDRFSGHQFPNYSSELNVNALLLGDSALYLCASSPTGLAGRETQYFGPGTRLLVL.

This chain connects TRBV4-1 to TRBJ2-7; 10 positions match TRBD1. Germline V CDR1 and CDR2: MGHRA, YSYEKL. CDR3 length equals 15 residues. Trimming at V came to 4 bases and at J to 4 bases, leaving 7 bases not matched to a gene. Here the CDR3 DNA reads TGCGCCAGCAGCCTCGACAGGGGGCGAGGGTACGAGCAGTACTTC. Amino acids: CASSLDRGRGYEQYF.

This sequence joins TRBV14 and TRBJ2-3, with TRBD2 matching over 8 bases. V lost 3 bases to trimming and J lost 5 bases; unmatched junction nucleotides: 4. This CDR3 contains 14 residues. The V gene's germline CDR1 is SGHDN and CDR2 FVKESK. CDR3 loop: CASSQRGRRDTQYF. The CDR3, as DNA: TGTGCCAGCAGCCAGCGCGGGAGGCGAGATACGCAGTATTTT.

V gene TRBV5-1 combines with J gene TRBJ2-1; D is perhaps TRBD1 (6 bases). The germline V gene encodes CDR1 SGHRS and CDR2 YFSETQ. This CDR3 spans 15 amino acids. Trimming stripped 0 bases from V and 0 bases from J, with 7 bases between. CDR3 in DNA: TGCGCCAGCAGCTTGGGGGGGCCCTCCTACAATGAGCAGTTCTTC. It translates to CASSLGGPSYNEQFF.

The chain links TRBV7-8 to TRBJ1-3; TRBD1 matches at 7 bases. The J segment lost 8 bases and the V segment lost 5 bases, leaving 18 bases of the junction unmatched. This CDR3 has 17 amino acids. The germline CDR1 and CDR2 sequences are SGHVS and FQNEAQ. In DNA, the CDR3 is TGTGCCAGCAGCCGCGCACGCCTGCGGGACAGCTTTGACACCATATATTTT. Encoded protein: CASSRARLRDSFDTIYF.

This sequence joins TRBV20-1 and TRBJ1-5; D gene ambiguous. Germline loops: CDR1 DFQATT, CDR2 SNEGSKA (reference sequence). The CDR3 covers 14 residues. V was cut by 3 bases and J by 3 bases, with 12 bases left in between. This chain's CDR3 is CSASPQWVNQPQHF. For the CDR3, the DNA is TGCAGTGCTAGTCCACAGTGGGTCAATCAGCCCCAGCATTTT.

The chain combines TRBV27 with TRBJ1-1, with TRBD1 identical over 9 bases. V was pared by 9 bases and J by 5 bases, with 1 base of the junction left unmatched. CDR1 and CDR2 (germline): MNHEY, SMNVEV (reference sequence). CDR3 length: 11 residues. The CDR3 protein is CASDRGTEAFF. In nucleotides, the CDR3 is TGTGCCAGTGACAGGGGGACTGAAGCTTTCTTT.

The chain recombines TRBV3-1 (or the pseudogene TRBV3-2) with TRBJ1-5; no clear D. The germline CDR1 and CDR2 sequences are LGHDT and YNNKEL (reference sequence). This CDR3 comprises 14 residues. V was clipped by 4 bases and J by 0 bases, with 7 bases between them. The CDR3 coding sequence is TGTGCCAGCAGCCCAGGCTATAGCAATCAGCCCCAGCATTTT. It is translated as CASSPGYSNQPQHF.

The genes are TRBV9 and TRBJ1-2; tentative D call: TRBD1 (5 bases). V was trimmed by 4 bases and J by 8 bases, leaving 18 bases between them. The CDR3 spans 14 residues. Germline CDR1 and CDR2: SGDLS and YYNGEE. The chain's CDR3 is CASSLGTGVEGYTF. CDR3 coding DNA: TGTGCCAGCAGCCTAGGTACGGGGGTGGAGGGCTACACCTTC.

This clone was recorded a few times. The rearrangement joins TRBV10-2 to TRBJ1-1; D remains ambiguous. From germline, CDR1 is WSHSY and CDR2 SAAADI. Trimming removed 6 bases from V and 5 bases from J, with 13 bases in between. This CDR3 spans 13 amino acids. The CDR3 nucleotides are TGCGCCAGCAGGGGTTCGTGGGGAACTGAAGCTTTCTTT. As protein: CASRGSWGTEAFF.

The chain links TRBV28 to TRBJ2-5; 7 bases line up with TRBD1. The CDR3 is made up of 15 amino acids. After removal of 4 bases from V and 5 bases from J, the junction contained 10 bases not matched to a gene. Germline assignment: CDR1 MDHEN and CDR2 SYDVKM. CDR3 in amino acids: CASSSRQGTRETQYF. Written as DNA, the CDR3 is TGTGCCAGCAGTTCTCGACAGGGTACACGGGAGACCCAGTACTTC.

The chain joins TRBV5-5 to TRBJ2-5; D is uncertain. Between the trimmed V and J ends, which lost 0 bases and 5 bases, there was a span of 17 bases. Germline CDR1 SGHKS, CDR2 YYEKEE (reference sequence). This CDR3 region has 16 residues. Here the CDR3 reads CASSLGFSSVGETQYF. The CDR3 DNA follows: TGTGCCAGCAGCTTGGGGTTTTCGTCTGTGGGGGAGACCCAGTACTTC.

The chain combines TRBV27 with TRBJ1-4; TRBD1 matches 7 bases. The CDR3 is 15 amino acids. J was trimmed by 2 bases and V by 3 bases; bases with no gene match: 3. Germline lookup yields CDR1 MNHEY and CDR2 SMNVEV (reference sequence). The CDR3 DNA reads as TGTGCCAGCAGTTTTCTGACAGGGACTAATGAAAAACTGTTTTTT. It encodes CASSFLTGTNEKLFF.